This is a list of T cell receptor beta chains from one sample in a study of T cells in Graves' hyperthyroidism and ophthalmopathy. TCRdb reanalysed the multiplex PCR reads using MiXCR and keeps one entry per CDR3 protein. The sample has around 600,000 distinct CDR3 sequences, approximately 15% seen once. Input material: blood. The receptors here all came from a woman between 40 and 55 years old with Graves' ophthalmopathy. The CDR3 runs from the conserved cysteine through the conserved F or W. The D gene is left open where the match is weak. Clone sizes are given selectively: once, few, many, or a class where the clone is expanded.

abundance	v_gene	j_gene	d_gene	CDR3aa	CDR3nt
-	TRBV6-6	TRBJ2-2	-	CASSYGNPGTGELFF	TGTGCCAGCAGTTACGGAAACCCCGGCACCGGGGAGCTGTTTTTT
many	TRBV27	TRBJ1-6	-	CASRRAYNSPLHF	TGTGCCAGCCGCCGGGCTTATAATTCACCCCTCCACTTT
many	TRBV2	TRBJ2-7	-	CASSDRGWYEQYF	TGTGCCAGCAGTGATCGGGGGTGGTACGAGCAGTACTTC
few	TRBV6-1	TRBJ2-1	-	CASESGGRDNEQFF	TGTGCCAGCGAGTCGGGGGGCAGGGACAATGAGCAGTTCTTC
-	TRBV7-2	TRBJ2-3	-	CASSLPTTLYGTQYF	TGTGCCAGCAGCCTACCCACGACCCTATACGGAACGCAGTATTTT
many	TRBV20-1	TRBJ1-2	TRBD1	CSARDSGTAYGYTF	TGCAGTGCCAGAGACTCCGGGACAGCTTATGGCTACACCTTC
few	TRBV9	TRBJ2-1	TRBD1	CASSVEAGGTYNEQFF	TGTGCCAGCAGCGTAGAAGCAGGGGGCACCTACAATGAGCAGTTCTTC
-	TRBV12-3/TRBV12-4	TRBJ1-6	-	CASSKQGSVNSPLHF	TGTGCCAGCAGCAAGCAGGGGAGTGTTAATTCACCCCTCCACTTT
few	TRBV19	TRBJ1-5	TRBD1	CASSIGQGGNQPQHF	TGTGCCAGTAGTATAGGACAGGGTGGCAATCAGCCCCAGCATTTT
few	TRBV6-5	TRBJ1-3	-	CASSYSLLGSGNTIYF	TGTGCCAGCAGTTACTCCCTCCTAGGCTCTGGAAACACCATATATTTT
-	TRBV29-1	TRBJ2-2	-	CSVSFSGARTGELFF	TGCAGCGTGTCCTTTTCCGGAGCTCGGACCGGGGAGCTGTTTTTT
-	TRBV4-1	TRBJ1-5	-	CASSQEEVGAGRNQPQHF	TGCGCCAGCAGCCAAGAGGAGGTGGGCGCAGGTCGCAATCAGCCCCAGCATTTT
few	TRBV12-3/TRBV12-4	TRBJ2-5	-	CASSPHPRTARETQYF	TGTGCCAGCAGTCCCCACCCTCGGACAGCTCGAGAGACCCAGTACTTC
-	TRBV15	TRBJ2-1	TRBD1	CATSTSGTGYDEQFF	TGTGCCACCAGCACCTCCGGGACAGGGTACGATGAGCAGTTCTTC
many	TRBV28	TRBJ2-7	TRBD2	CAISSGIYEQYF	TGTGCCATCAGTAGCGGGATCTACGAGCAGTACTTC
-	TRBV11-3	TRBJ2-3	TRBD2	CASSTGTSGGSDTQYF	TGTGCCAGCAGCACCGGGACTAGCGGGGGGTCAGATACGCAGTATTTT
few	TRBV6-5	TRBJ1-5	-	CASSYGYREGRNQPQHF	TGTGCCAGCAGTTACGGGTACAGGGAGGGTCGCAATCAGCCCCAGCATTTT
-	TRBV11-3	TRBJ1-3	-	CASSPGPGAGNTIYF	TGTGCCAGCAGCCCCGGTCCAGGGGCTGGAAACACCATATATTTT
few	TRBV7-9	TRBJ2-5	-	CASSPQGSETQYF	TGTGCCAGCAGCCCGCAAGGGTCAGAGACCCAGTACTTC
many	TRBV20-1	TRBJ1-6	-	CSARDGAENSPLHF	TGCAGTGCTAGAGACGGGGCAGAGAATTCACCCCTCCACTTT
many	TRBV6-6	TRBJ2-5	-	CASSFRGLGETQYF	TGTGCCAGCAGTTTTAGAGGGCTGGGGGAGACCCAGTACTTC
many	TRBV11-2	TRBJ2-3	-	CASSQNIADTQYF	TGTGCCAGCAGCCAAAACATCGCAGATACGCAGTATTTT
many	TRBV5-1	TRBJ1-1	-	CASLPDGLRSTEAFF	TGCGCCAGCCTCCCAGACGGCCTGAGGAGCACTGAAGCTTTCTTT
few	TRBV2	TRBJ2-3	-	CASRQFTDTQYF	TGTGCCAGCAGGCAGTTCACAGATACGCAGTATTTT
-	TRBV6-1	TRBJ2-7	-	CASRKIGSGHEQYF	TGTGCCAGCAGGAAAATCGGTTCCGGCCACGAGCAGTACTTC
many	TRBV3-1	TRBJ2-5	-	CASSQVGGFQETQYF	TGTGCCAGCAGCCAAGTGGGGGGATTCCAAGAGACCCAGTACTTC
few	TRBV19	TRBJ2-1	-	CASKWSGSYNEQFF	TGTGCCAGTAAGTGGAGCGGCTCCTACAATGAGCAGTTCTTC
few	TRBV19	TRBJ1-1	-	CASRERGVNTEAFF	TGTGCCAGTAGAGAGAGAGGGGTGAACACTGAAGCTTTCTTT
many	TRBV6-1	TRBJ2-3	TRBD1	CASSPSLDRGNTDTQYF	TGTGCCAGCAGTCCCTCTTTGGACAGGGGGAACACAGATACGCAGTATTTT
-	TRBV19	TRBJ1-1	-	CASIDRRGTEAFF	TGTGCCAGTATCGACAGGCGGGGCACTGAAGCTTTCTTT
many	TRBV12-3/TRBV12-4	TRBJ2-3	TRBD1	CASSIPGQGPTDTQYF	TGTGCCAGCAGTATACCTGGACAGGGACCCACAGATACGCAGTATTTT
-	TRBV7-9	TRBJ2-7	-	CASSPGDGEQYF	TGTGCCAGCAGCCCAGGGGACGGCGAGCAGTACTTC
-	TRBV15	TRBJ2-1	TRBD2	CATSRKGLAGRYNEQFF	TGTGCCACCAGCAGGAAGGGACTAGCGGGCCGCTACAATGAGCAGTTCTTC
few	TRBV9	TRBJ2-3	-	CASSGQTGRTDTQYF	TGTGCCAGCAGCGGACAGACAGGGAGGACAGATACGCAGTATTTT
many	TRBV6-1	TRBJ2-1	-	CASSEGTGGVYEQFF	TGTGCCAGCAGTGAAGGGACAGGCGGGGTGTATGAGCAGTTCTTC
few	TRBV25-1	TRBJ1-2	-	CASSEWGGPNYGYTF	TGTGCCAGCAGTGAATGGGGGGGCCCTAACTATGGCTACACCTTC
-	TRBV7-2	TRBJ1-2	-	CASYQRSGVGYTF	TGTGCCAGCTACCAACGGAGTGGTGTGGGCTACACCTTC
-	TRBV24-1	TRBJ2-3	-	CATSELGDTQYF	TGTGCCACCAGTGAGTTGGGTGATACGCAGTATTTT
many	TRBV27	TRBJ2-3	-	CASSFWRRGASTDTQYF	TGTGCCAGCAGTTTTTGGAGGCGGGGCGCTAGCACAGATACGCAGTATTTT
few	TRBV6-2/TRBV6-3	TRBJ2-5	-	CASAVVQETQYF	TGTGCCAGCGCGGTAGTCCAAGAGACCCAGTACTTC
-	TRBV9	TRBJ1-1	TRBD1	CASSVGDRGPQATEAFF	TGTGCCAGCAGCGTAGGGGACAGGGGGCCCCAGGCCACTGAAGCTTTCTTT
-	TRBV5-6	TRBJ2-5	TRBD2	CASSFGTSGRWKTQYF	TGTGCCAGCAGCTTCGGGACTAGCGGGAGATGGAAGACCCAGTACTTC
few	TRBV5-6	TRBJ2-7	-	CASRYQGYEQYF	TGTGCCAGCAGGTACCAGGGGTACGAGCAGTACTTC
few	TRBV5-4	TRBJ2-3	TRBD2	CASSWGSGRSPDTQYF	TGTGCCAGCAGCTGGGGTAGCGGGAGGTCCCCAGATACGCAGTATTTT
-	TRBV29-1	TRBJ2-1	-	CSVGTEYNEQFF	TGCAGCGTTGGGACAGAATACAATGAGCAGTTCTTC
-	TRBV18	TRBJ1-4	-	CASSQDKGRGEKLFF	TGTGCCAGCTCCCAGGATAAAGGGCGCGGTGAAAAACTGTTTTTT
many	TRBV11-2	TRBJ2-1	TRBD2	CASSLVAGGLSSYNEQFF	TGTGCCAGCAGCTTAGTAGCGGGGGGTCTAAGCTCCTACAATGAGCAGTTCTTC